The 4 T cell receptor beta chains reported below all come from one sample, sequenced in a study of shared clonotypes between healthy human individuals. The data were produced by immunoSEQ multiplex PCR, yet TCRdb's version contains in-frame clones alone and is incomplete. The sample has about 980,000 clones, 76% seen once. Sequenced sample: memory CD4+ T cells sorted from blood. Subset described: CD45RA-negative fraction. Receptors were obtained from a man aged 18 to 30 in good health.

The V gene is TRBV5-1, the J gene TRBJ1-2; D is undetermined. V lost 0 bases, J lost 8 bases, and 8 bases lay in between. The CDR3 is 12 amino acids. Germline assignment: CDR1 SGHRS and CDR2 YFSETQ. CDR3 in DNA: TGCGCCAGCAGCTTGGAGCTCGGAGGCTACACCTTC. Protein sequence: CASSLELGGYTF.

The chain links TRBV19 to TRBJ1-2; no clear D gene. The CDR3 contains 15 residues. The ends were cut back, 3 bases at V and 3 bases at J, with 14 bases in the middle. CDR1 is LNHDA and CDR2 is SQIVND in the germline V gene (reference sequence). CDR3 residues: CASSMPDGGYYGYTF. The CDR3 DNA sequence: TGTGCCAGTAGTATGCCGGACGGCGGTTACTATGGCTACACCTTC.

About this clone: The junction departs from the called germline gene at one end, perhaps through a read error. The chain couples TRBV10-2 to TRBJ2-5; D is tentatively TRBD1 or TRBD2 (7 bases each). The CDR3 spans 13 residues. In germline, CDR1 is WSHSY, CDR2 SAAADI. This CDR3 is CAGSPGGVETQYF. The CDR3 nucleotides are TGCGCCGGCAGTCCAGGGGGGGTAGAGACCCAGTACTTC.

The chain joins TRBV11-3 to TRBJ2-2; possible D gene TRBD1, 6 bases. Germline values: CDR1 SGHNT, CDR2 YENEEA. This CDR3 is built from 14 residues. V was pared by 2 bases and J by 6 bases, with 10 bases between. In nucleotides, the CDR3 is TGTGCCAGCAGCTTAACAGGGCCGGCCGGGGAGCTGTTTTTT. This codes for CASSLTGPAGELFF.